Below are 27 T cell receptor beta chains sequenced from a single sample in a study of a mutant IDH1 vaccine in newly diagnosed glioma. Antigen specificity for these receptors is unknown. Using immunoSEQ multiplex PCR, the repertoire was profiled, and TCRdb retains in-frame clones only, with some absent. This table holds 60,000 or so clones, around 83% found once. Documented time point: week 23, last vaccination. The content of each vaccine dose was 300 ug of mutant IDH1 20-mer peptide, and topical imiquimod accompanied it. The sample in question was PBMCs, obtained from a glioma patient whose treatment included an IDH1 peptide vaccine. Receptors were obtained from a man younger than 40 with glioma.

This chain connects TRBV6-5 to TRBJ1-6; TRBD1 is a possible D gene (6 bases). The ends were cut back, 6 bases at V and 8 bases at J, with 14 bases in the middle. The germline gives CDR1 MNHEY, CDR2 SVGAGI. The CDR3 contains 14 residues. For the CDR3, the DNA is TGTGCCAGCAGCTACAGGGTATTGTATTCACCCCTCCACTTT. Its translation: CASSYRVLYSPLHF.

The chain couples TRBV10-1 to TRBJ2-2; D remains ambiguous. This CDR3 has 13 residues. Germline values: CDR1 WNHNN, CDR2 SYGVQD (reference sequence). V gave up 8 bases and J gave up 6 bases, with 13 bases separating them. CDR3 nucleotide sequence: TGCGCCAGCGGGGAAACAGTCCCCGGGGAGCTGTTTTTT. It yields the protein CASGETVPGELFF.

The chain carries TRBV19 and TRBJ1-5, with D maybe TRBD1 (5 bases). This CDR3 is built from 15 residues. V was cut by 9 bases and J by 6 bases, with 21 bases left in between. CDR1 and CDR2 (germline): LNHDA, SQIVND (reference sequence). CDR3 residues: CASHVFGAGIQPQHF. CDR3 DNA sequence: TGTGCCAGCCATGTGTTTGGGGCAGGGATTCAGCCCCAGCATTTT. Complete variable domain (other parts from reference TRBV19 and TRBJ1-5): DGGITQSPKYLFRKEGQNVTLSCEQNLNHDAMYWYRQDPGQGLRLIYYSQIVNDFQKGDIAEGYSVSREKKESFPLTVTSAQKNPTAFYLCASHVFGAGIQPQHFGDGTRLSIL.

The chain has TRBV18 and TRBJ1-3; TRBD1 matches 8 bases. Germline V lookup: CDR1 KGHSH, CDR2 LQKENI. The CDR3 loop spans 16 amino acids. The junction had 5 bases not matched to a gene; V was cut back by 2 bases and J by 2 bases. CDR3 sequence reads: CASSPIGQGAGNTIYF. The CDR3 DNA sequence: TGTGCCAGCTCACCAATTGGACAGGGTGCTGGAAACACCATATATTTT.

The chain joins TRBV11-2 to TRBJ1-4; TRBD1 is a possible D gene (6 bases). Trimming removed 5 bases from V and 8 bases from J, with 21 bases in between. This CDR3 comprises 16 residues. Germline CDR1 is SGHAT and CDR2 is FQNNGV. CDR3 in DNA: TGTGCCAGCAGCCGCAAAAGACAGGAAACTTACGAAAAACTGTTTTTT. The encoded protein is CASSRKRQETYEKLFF.

V is TRBV6-5 and J is TRBJ1-4; the match to TRBD1 covers 8 bases. This CDR3 is built from 15 residues. From germline, CDR1 is MNHEY and CDR2 SVGAGI. Trimming removed 5 bases from V and 5 bases from J; junction bases left unmatched: 7. The CDR3 protein is CASSVRDRINEKLFF. CDR3 DNA: TGTGCCAGCAGTGTTAGGGACAGGATAAATGAAAAACTGTTTTTT.

Note on this clone: Other DNA sequences in the same sample also yield this CDR3. The CDR3: CASSLSTDTQYF. Written as DNA, the CDR3 is TGTGCCAGCAGCTTGAGCACAGATACGCAGTATTTT. The rearrangement links TRBV7-9 to TRBJ2-3; D uncertain. V was clipped by 3 bases and J by 0 bases, with 1 base between them. Looked up from germline, CDR1 is SEHNR and CDR2 is FQNEAQ (reference sequence). The CDR3 length is 12 residues.

The rearrangement joins TRBV5-4 to TRBJ2-3; no clear D. V lost 0 bases, J lost 1 base, and 9 bases lay in between. CDR3 size: 15 residues. Germline assignment: CDR1 SGHNT and CDR2 YYREEE (reference sequence). In DNA form, the CDR3 reads TGTGCCAGCAGCTTGGCCGGGCCCCGCACAGATACGCAGTATTTT. Amino acids: CASSLAGPRTDTQYF.

The chain recombines TRBV7-9 with TRBJ2-7; TRBD1 aligns across 8 bases. This CDR3 region has 15 residues. CDR1 SEHNR and CDR2 FQNEAQ come from the germline V gene (reference sequence). V dropped 4 bases and J dropped 0; count of bases not matched to a gene: 5. CDR3 loop: CASSSTGAVSYEQYF. In nucleotides, the CDR3 is TGTGCCAGCAGCTCGACAGGGGCTGTCTCCTACGAGCAGTACTTC.

The chain combines TRBV6-5 with TRBJ2-7; D gene unclear. The germline V gene has CDR1 MNHEY and CDR2 SVGAGI. CDR3 length: 14 amino acids. The V and J ends lost 0 bases and 3 bases respectively, with 9 bases between them. The CDR3 bases are TGTGCCAGCAGTTACTCGCCCGGATTCTACGAGCAGTACTTC. It is translated as CASSYSPGFYEQYF.

The rearrangement joins TRBV27 to TRBJ1-1; a weak D match, TRBD1 (5 bases). V lost 3 bases, J lost 1 base, and 12 bases lay in between. The CDR3 is 15 residues long. Germline V gene lookup returns CDR1 MNHEY and CDR2 SMNVEV (reference sequence). DNA of the CDR3: TGTGCCAGCAGTTTCTATCCGGGGGAGAACACTGAAGCTTTCTTT. It yields the protein CASSFYPGENTEAFF.

V and J are TRBV5-4 and TRBJ2-1; 10 bases map to TRBD1. The CDR3 has 15 residues. From germline, CDR1 is SGHNT and CDR2 YYREEE (reference sequence). J gave up 3 bases and V 4 bases, and 4 bases lay outside the gene matches. The CDR3 bases are TGTGCCAGCAGCGCGGGACAGGGGCGCTACAATGAGCAGTTCTTC. It specifies CASSAGQGRYNEQFF.

The rearrangement uses TRBV4-2 and TRBJ2-7; no firm D call. Germline assignment: CDR1 LGHNA and CDR2 YNFKEQ. The CDR3 spans 14 residues. Trimming pared 3 bases from V and 5 bases from J, leaving 14 bases between. The CDR3 sequence: CASSQGVRSDEQYF. The CDR3, as DNA: TGTGCCAGCAGCCAGGGTGTTCGGTCTGACGAGCAGTACTTC.

The chain is built from TRBV6-5 and TRBJ2-7, with 8 bases fitting TRBD1. The CDR3 spans 15 residues. The junction had 7 bases not matched to a gene; V was cut back by 4 bases and J by 2 bases. Germline V gene lookup returns CDR1 MNHEY and CDR2 SVGAGI. The CDR3 sequence: CASSSDRGATYEQYF. Written as DNA, the CDR3 is TGTGCCAGCAGTTCTGACAGGGGCGCGACCTACGAGCAGTACTTC.

The CDR3 DNA follows: TGTGCCAGCAGCTTAGGAAGCGGGGGCGGCTATAATTCACCCCTCCACTTT. As protein: CASSLGSGGGYNSPLHF. The rearrangement joins TRBV7-8 to TRBJ1-6, with D perhaps TRBD1 (6 bases). V was shortened by 1 base and J by 3 bases, with 13 bases between the two germline ends. The germline gives CDR1 SGHVS, CDR2 FQNEAQ. This CDR3 contains 17 residues.

This clone occurred once. The chain joins TRBV19 to TRBJ1-1; 11 positions match TRBD1. CDR3 length: 14 residues. Germline assignment: CDR1 LNHDA and CDR2 SQIVND (reference sequence). V lost 4 bases, J lost 5 bases, and 3 bases stayed unmatched. For the CDR3, the DNA is TGTGCCAGTAGTAGTGGGACAGGGGGGACTGAAGCTTTCTTT. This codes for CASSSGTGGTEAFF.

The chain employs TRBV15 and TRBJ1-5, with 7 nucleotides matching TRBD1. The CDR3 consists of 18 residues. The germline V gene has CDR1 LNHNV and CDR2 YYDKDF (reference sequence). With 0 bases clipped from V and 1 base from J, the junction kept 9 bases outside the gene matches. CDR3 nucleotides: TGTGCCACCAGCAGAGATAGGGGGCAGGGGGGGAGCAATCAGCCCCAGCATTTT. The encoded protein is CATSRDRGQGGSNQPQHF. Full variable domain (outside the CDR3, taken from reference TRBV15 and TRBJ1-5): DAMVIQNPRYQVTQFGKPVTLSCSQTLNHNVMYWYQQKSSQAPKLLFHYYDKDFNNEADTPDNFQSRRPNTSFCFLDIRSPGLGDTAMYLCATSRDRGQGGSNQPQHFGDGTRLSIL.

The chain links TRBV14 to TRBJ2-7, with 9 bases that match TRBD1. Germline lookup yields CDR1 SGHDN and CDR2 FVKESK. The trim removed 1 base at V and 5 bases at J, leaving 9 bases unmatched. The CDR3 covers 16 residues. This CDR3 is CASSQVPGTGFDEQYF. CDR3 DNA sequence: TGTGCCAGCAGCCAAGTCCCCGGGACAGGGTTCGACGAGCAGTACTTC.

The chain combines TRBV29-1 with TRBJ1-1; D not resolved. Per germline, CDR1 SQVTM and CDR2 ANQGSEA. The CDR3 loop spans 14 amino acids. V was clipped by 6 bases and J by 4 bases, with 18 bases between them. CDR3 amino acids: CSVLGSGRGTEAFF. CDR3 sequence (DNA): TGCAGCGTATTAGGATCTGGTCGCGGCACTGAAGCTTTCTTT.

This clone appeared a few times. The V and J genes are TRBV14 and TRBJ1-1; unclear D gene. Trimming removed 4 bases at V and 8 bases at J, with 14 bases between. The CDR3 covers 13 residues. The germline CDR1 and CDR2 sequences are SGHDN and FVKESK. CDR3: CASSLMSGVEAFF. The CDR3 bases are TGTGCCAGCAGCCTTATGAGCGGGGTAGAAGCTTTCTTT.

The V and J genes are TRBV6-5 and TRBJ2-7, with D maybe TRBD2 (6 bases). This CDR3 comprises 13 residues. Germline V lookup: CDR1 MNHEY, CDR2 SVGAGI. The V end lost 6 bases, the J end lost 6 bases, and 15 bases lay between the germline ends. The CDR3 nucleotides read TGTGCCAGCAGGGTGACTAGGCTTGCCGAGCAGTACTTC. Its protein is CASRVTRLAEQYF.

The V call is TRBV5-1, the J call TRBJ2-2; the D is unclear. Germline V gene lookup returns CDR1 SGHRS and CDR2 YFSETQ. The length of the CDR3 is 13 residues. The V and J ends lost 1 base and 6 bases respectively, with 7 bases between them. CDR3 coding DNA: TGCGCCAGCAGCTTGCAGAGTCCCGGGGAGCTGTTTTTT. Translated: CASSLQSPGELFF.

The genes are TRBV7-9 and TRBJ2-7; tentatively, D is TRBD1 (6 bases). The germline gives CDR1 SEHNR, CDR2 FQNEAQ (reference sequence). V was clipped by 5 bases and J by 0 bases, with 11 bases between them. The CDR3 spans 14 residues. The CDR3 sequence is CASSPRQASYEQYF. The CDR3, as DNA: TGTGCCAGCAGCCCGAGACAGGCCTCCTACGAGCAGTACTTC.

This chain uses TRBV2 with TRBJ1-2; D is possibly TRBD1 (6 bases). CDR3 length: 13 amino acids. The V gene's germline CDR1 is SNHLY and CDR2 FYNNEI. The germline V and J ends were trimmed by 5 bases and 3 bases, with 10 bases remaining between them. CDR3 in DNA: TGTGCCAGCAGTACAGGGTTAGACTATGGCTACACCTTC. This gives the protein CASSTGLDYGYTF.

The J gene is TRBJ1-2, the V gene TRBV14; D gene uncertain. The CDR3 runs 14 residues. V shed 4 bases and J shed 8 bases, with 17 bases lying between them. CDR1 is SGHDN, CDR2 FVKESK, per germline. The CDR3, as DNA: TGTGCCAGCAGCCCTATTCTGAGCCCGGGAGGCTACACCTTC. Protein: CASSPILSPGGYTF.

This chain joins TRBV6-6 and TRBJ1-4; the match to TRBD1 covers 9 bases. Germline values: CDR1 MNHNY, CDR2 SVGAGI (reference sequence). The CDR3 runs to 16 residues. The junction had 10 bases not matched to a gene; V was cut back by 4 bases and J by 7 bases. DNA for the CDR3: TGTGCCAGCAGTTTTACAGGGGGCCACGATAGTGAAAAACTGTTTTTT. Amino acid sequence: CASSFTGGHDSEKLFF.

The rearrangement uses TRBV10-3 and TRBJ2-7; TRBD2 agrees at 12 bases. CDR3 length: 16 residues. V was clipped by 0 bases and J by 4 bases; unmatched bases: 4. Germline lookup yields CDR1 ENHRY and CDR2 SYGVKD. Here the CDR3 DNA reads TGTGCCATCAGTGAGTCGCAAGGACTAGCGGGATACGAGCAGTACTTC. This codes for CAISESQGLAGYEQYF.